One and the same sample provided the 32 T cell receptor beta chains below, sequenced in a study of blood T cell repertoires in COVID-19. The repertoire was sequenced with immunoSEQ multiplex PCR; TCRdb's copy has only in-frame clones and lacks some. The sample shows hundreds of thousands of clones, approximately 87% of them seen only once. Sequenced: peripheral blood. The receptor source for this set is a woman aged 45-65 years with acute or convalescent COVID-19.

CDR3 residues: CASSIGPGFTEAFF. DNA of the CDR3: TGTGCCAGTAGTATAGGCCCAGGGTTCACTGAAGCTTTCTTT. This chain connects TRBV19 to TRBJ1-1, with D perhaps TRBD1 (5 bases). CDR3 length: 14 amino acids. Germline assignment: CDR1 LNHDA and CDR2 SQIVND (reference sequence). Trimming left V 1 base short and J 4 bases short, with 10 bases between.

This chain joins TRBV27 and TRBJ2-7; the D gene is possibly TRBD1 (8 bases). The CDR3 is 13 residues long. Trimming removed 3 bases from V and 7 bases from J, with 13 bases in between. Germline lookup yields CDR1 MNHEY and CDR2 SMNVEV (reference sequence). The CDR3 loop is CASSFGQGGEQYF. The DNA for the CDR3 is TGTGCCAGCAGTTTCGGACAGGGAGGGGAGCAGTACTTC.

The chain carries TRBV19 and TRBJ1-4, with unresolved D. CDR3 size: 15 residues. The V gene's germline CDR1 is LNHDA and CDR2 SQIVND (reference sequence). V lost 3 bases to trimming and J lost 0 bases, with 8 bases between them. DNA for the CDR3: TGTGCCAGTAGTATCTCTTCTGCAACTAATGAAAAACTGTTTTTT. Its protein is CASSISSATNEKLFF.

The chain employs TRBV4-1 and TRBJ1-1; 7 bases line up with TRBD1. Germline V CDR1 and CDR2: MGHRA, YSYEKL. The CDR3 length is 14 residues. V was clipped by 2 bases and J by 5 bases; unmatched bases: 5. The CDR3 region is CASSQPRDRTEAFF. Here the CDR3 DNA reads TGCGCCAGCAGCCAACCCCGGGACAGAACTGAAGCTTTCTTT.

The gene calls are TRBV6-6 and TRBJ1-4; 8 nucleotides agree with TRBD1. The trim removed 6 bases at V and 8 bases at J, leaving 8 bases unmatched. Germline values: CDR1 MNHNY, CDR2 SVGAGI (reference sequence). The CDR3 is made up of 14 amino acids. In DNA form, the CDR3 reads TGTGCCAGCAGGATGACAGGGGAGAGGGAAAAACTGTTTTTT. Its protein is CASRMTGEREKLFF.

This clone was seen once. The chain couples TRBV7-2 to TRBJ1-6; TRBD1 agrees at 9 bases. The CDR3 is made up of 17 amino acids. The germline V gene has CDR1 SGHTA and CDR2 FQGNSA. V shed 5 bases and J 9 bases; nucleotides not matched to a gene: 14. The DNA of the CDR3 is TGTGCCAGCAGCAACGTCCCGGGACAGGGCCGAGGTTCACCCCTCCACTTT. As protein: CASSNVPGQGRGSPLHF.

The chain uses TRBV5-1 and TRBJ1-2; no clear D gene. This CDR3 comprises 14 residues. V dropped 0 bases and J dropped 4 bases, with 10 bases sitting between them. Germline V gives CDR1 SGHRS, CDR2 YFSETQ. CDR3 region: CASSLDRSFYGYTF. The CDR3 region has the DNA TGCGCCAGCAGCTTGGACAGATCTTTCTATGGCTACACCTTC.

This chain connects TRBV7-2 to TRBJ1-2, with no clear D. V gave up 1 base and J gave up 6 bases, with 12 bases separating them. Looked up from germline, CDR1 is SGHTA and CDR2 is FQGNSA. The CDR3 covers 14 residues. The CDR3 protein is CASSLGWQDNGYTF. CDR3 DNA sequence: TGTGCCAGCAGCTTAGGTTGGCAGGATAATGGCTACACCTTC.

The chain recombines TRBV29-1 with TRBJ2-7, with 11 nucleotides matching TRBD1. Per germline, CDR1 SQVTM and CDR2 ANQGSEA. Germline trimming cut 6 bases from V and 2 bases from J; bases unmatched to any gene: 9. This CDR3 comprises 15 residues. DNA for the CDR3: TGCAGCGTCTCACCCGGGACAGGGGGAACCTACGAGCAGTACTTC. Its translation: CSVSPGTGGTYEQYF.

The V and J genes are TRBV4-3 and TRBJ2-6; 7 nucleotides align to TRBD1. Germline trimming cut 0 bases from V and 0 bases from J; bases unmatched to any gene: 8. In germline, CDR1 is LGHNA, CDR2 YSLEER. The CDR3 is made up of 19 amino acids. CDR3 in DNA: TGCGCCAGCAGCCAAGATTGGGAACAGGGGACCTCTGGGGCCAACGTCCTGACTTTC. This gives the protein CASSQDWEQGTSGANVLTF.

The chain employs TRBV20-1 and TRBJ2-1; no clear D gene. Germline assignment: CDR1 DFQATT and CDR2 SNEGSKA (reference sequence). The CDR3 loop spans 11 amino acids. Here the CDR3 DNA reads TGCAGCCCGAAGAGGTTTCATGAGCAGTTCTTC. Translation: CSPKRFHEQFF.

The chain uses TRBV24-1 and TRBJ2-1; D perhaps matches TRBD1 (5 bases). Trimming took off 1 base at V and 4 bases at J, with 10 bases between the two ends. Germline V lookup: CDR1 KGHDR, CDR2 SFDVKD. The CDR3 consists of 15 residues. The CDR3 loop is CATSDLGAEYNEQFF. The CDR3 DNA follows: TGTGCCACCAGTGATTTAGGGGCCGAATACAATGAGCAGTTCTTC.

The chain links TRBV7-9 to TRBJ1-2; perhaps TRBD1 as D (6 bases). The V end was cut by 1 base, the J end by 7 bases, with 7 bases between. Germline V gives CDR1 SEHNR, CDR2 FQNEAQ (reference sequence). The CDR3 extends over 12 amino acids. CDR3 region: CASSLEGVGYTF. CDR3 nucleotides: TGTGCCAGCAGCTTAGAGGGGGTTGGCTACACCTTC.

In its sample, this clone was seen once. The chain couples TRBV7-8 to TRBJ2-3; 7 bases map to TRBD2. Germline V CDR1 and CDR2: SGHVS, FQNEAQ. This CDR3 is built from 19 residues. Trimming removed 2 bases from V and 4 bases from J; junction bases left unmatched: 18. The CDR3 region has the DNA TGTGCCAGCAGCTTACTACCCGCCGGGAGCGGGGTAGGGTCAGATACGCAGTATTTT. Amino acids: CASSLLPAGSGVGSDTQYF.

This clone was seen more than once but under ten times. The chain combines TRBV12-3 or TRBV12-4 with TRBJ1-1; D might be TRBD1 (5 bases). This CDR3 region has 12 residues. V was clipped by 3 bases and J by 8 bases, with 10 bases between them. Written as DNA, the CDR3 is TGTGCCAGCAGTTTCTCCAGGGCCGAAGCTTTCTTT. Its translation is CASSFSRAEAFF.

The genes are TRBV5-1 and TRBJ1-1, with TRBD1 identical over 8 bases. V shed 4 bases and J 5 bases; nucleotides not matched to a gene: 10. CDR3 size: 15 residues. From germline, CDR1 is SGHRS and CDR2 YFSETQ. In nucleotides, the CDR3 is TGCGCCAGCAGCAGAGCGACAGGGGCAGGTACTGAAGCTTTCTTT. This translates into CASSRATGAGTEAFF.

CDR3 sequence: CASSRDRDEAFF. The DNA of the CDR3 is TGTGCCAGCAGTCGCGACAGGGATGAAGCTTTCTTT. The rearrangement links TRBV2 to TRBJ1-1; 7 positions agree with TRBD1. Germline assignment: CDR1 SNHLY and CDR2 FYNNEI. The CDR3 has 12 residues. Trimming removed 5 bases from V and 7 bases from J; junction bases left unmatched: 4.

The chain couples TRBV14 to TRBJ2-1; 14 bases map to TRBD2. V lost 0 bases and J lost 10; bases outside the gene matches: 8. Germline CDR1 SGHDN, CDR2 FVKESK. This CDR3 spans 17 amino acids. This CDR3 is CASSQDTGLAGVGEQFF. Written as DNA, the CDR3 is TGTGCCAGCAGCCAAGATACGGGACTAGCGGGAGTAGGAGAGCAGTTCTTC.

This chain uses TRBV7-2 with TRBJ1-6; no reliable D call. V shed 3 bases and J shed 4 bases, with 7 bases lying between them. The germline V gene encodes CDR1 SGHTA and CDR2 FQGNSA. CDR3 size: 14 residues. The CDR3 DNA is TGTGCCAGCAGCTTGTTACAGTATAATTCACCCCTCCACTTT. This encodes CASSLLQYNSPLHF.

CDR3 bases: TGTGCCAGCTCACCGGGGACTAGCGGGGGGCCTGGTGAGCAGTTCTTC. Its protein is CASSPGTSGGPGEQFF. The rearrangement joins TRBV18 to TRBJ2-1, with 15 bases lining up with TRBD2. V was pared by 3 bases and J by 9 bases, with 6 bases of the junction left unmatched. Per germline, CDR1 KGHSH and CDR2 LQKENI. The CDR3 covers 16 residues.

The chain joins TRBV19 to TRBJ1-2; D may be TRBD1 (5 bases). Per germline, CDR1 LNHDA and CDR2 SQIVND (reference sequence). V was pared by 2 bases and J by 4 bases, with 14 bases between. CDR3 length equals 15 residues. CDR3 amino acids: CASSITGREGYGYTF. DNA for the CDR3: TGTGCCAGTAGTATAACGGGCAGGGAGGGCTATGGCTACACCTTC. The full variable domain, its missing parts supplied by reference TRBV19 and TRBJ1-2, is DGGITQSPKYLFRKEGQNVTLSCEQNLNHDAMYWYRQDPGQGLRLIYYSQIVNDFQKGDIAEGYSVSREKKESFPLTVTSAQKNPTAFYLCASSITGREGYGYTFGSGTRLTVV.

The rearrangement joins TRBV19 to TRBJ1-5; a possible D gene is TRBD1 (6 bases). Per the germline V gene, CDR1 is LNHDA and CDR2 is SQIVND (reference sequence). With 6 bases removed from V and 2 bases from J, the gap between germline ends came to 17 bases. This CDR3 has 16 amino acids. CDR3 residues: CASRAVGAGGNQPQHF. The CDR3 nucleotides read TGTGCCAGTAGGGCGGTGGGGGCGGGAGGCAATCAGCCCCAGCATTTT.

The genes are TRBV4-3 and TRBJ2-7; D perhaps matches TRBD1 (6 bases). This CDR3 spans 14 amino acids. The germline V gene encodes CDR1 LGHNA and CDR2 YSLEER. The ends were cut back, 1 base at V and 3 bases at J, with 10 bases in the middle. The CDR3 region has the DNA TGCGCCAGCAGCCAAGGGGCAGGGGACTACGAGCAGTACTTC. Protein product: CASSQGAGDYEQYF.

V and J are TRBV7-2 and TRBJ2-7, with 8 bases aligning to TRBD1. The CDR3 covers 14 residues. The germline CDR1 and CDR2 sequences are SGHTA and FQGNSA. V shed 2 bases, J shed 3 bases, and the junction held 3 bases outside the gene matches. CDR3 amino acids: CASSLTGTGYEQYF. CDR3 DNA: TGTGCCAGCAGCTTAACCGGGACAGGCTACGAGCAGTACTTC.

The chain employs TRBV18 and TRBJ1-5, with D maybe TRBD1 (6 bases). The CDR3 sequence is 14 residues long. Germline V lookup: CDR1 KGHSH, CDR2 LQKENI. Trimming removed 4 bases at V and 6 bases at J, with 13 bases between. CDR3 sequence (DNA): TGTGCCAGCTCACACACACAGGGACGTCAGCCCCAGCATTTT. This translates into CASSHTQGRQPQHF.

The chain has TRBV6-2 or TRBV6-3 and TRBJ2-1; D perhaps matches TRBD1 (6 bases). CDR1 and CDR2 from the germline V gene are MNHEY and SVGEGT. V was shortened by 0 bases and J by 5 bases, with 11 bases between the two germline ends. The CDR3 contains 15 residues. The CDR3: CASSYSSQGNNEQFF. For the CDR3, the DNA is TGTGCCAGCAGTTACTCGTCCCAGGGGAACAATGAGCAGTTCTTC.

The chain combines TRBV5-1 with TRBJ2-1; D call uncertain. The V and J ends lost 0 bases and 9 bases respectively, with 10 bases between them. The CDR3 totals 13 residues. Germline assignment: CDR1 SGHRS and CDR2 YFSETQ. The CDR3 region has the DNA TGCGCCAGCAGCTTGGAGAGAATCGGTGAGCAGTTCTTC. This sequence encodes CASSLERIGEQFF.

The chain is built from TRBV29-1 and TRBJ1-1; a weak D match, TRBD1 (5 bases). There are 13 residues in the CDR3. V was clipped by 7 bases and J by 0 bases, with 12 bases between them. Germline V gene lookup returns CDR1 SQVTM and CDR2 ANQGSEA. For the CDR3, the DNA is TGCAGCGCTGTCGGCAGGGTGAACACTGAAGCTTTCTTT. As protein: CSAVGRVNTEAFF.

The chain has TRBV15 and TRBJ2-3; TRBD2 agrees at 7 bases. With 3 bases clipped from V and 0 bases from J, the junction kept 6 bases outside the gene matches. Germline V lookup: CDR1 LNHNV, CDR2 YYDKDF (reference sequence). The CDR3 totals 16 residues. The CDR3 sequence is CATSSLSGTSTDTQYF. CDR3 in DNA: TGTGCCACCAGCAGCCTAAGCGGGACGAGCACAGATACGCAGTATTTT.

The chain couples TRBV25-1 to TRBJ2-5; TRBD2 aligns across 11 bases. This CDR3 contains 15 residues. Trimming removed 4 bases from V and 5 bases from J; junction bases left unmatched: 6. Germline CDR1 reads MGHDK; CDR2 reads SYGVNS. The CDR3 loop is CASSVAGGPRETQYF. The DNA for the CDR3 is TGTGCCAGCAGTGTAGCGGGAGGGCCCAGGGAGACCCAGTACTTC.

The chain carries TRBV7-2 and TRBJ1-5; 11 bases agree with TRBD1. V lost 1 base, J lost 6 bases, and 5 bases stayed unmatched. CDR1 and CDR2 (germline): SGHTA, FQGNSA. This CDR3 is 16 amino acids long. In nucleotides, the CDR3 is TGTGCCAGCAGCTTAGGGACAGGGGGCATGGGTCAGCCCCAGCATTTT. This encodes CASSLGTGGMGQPQHF.

The rearrangement uses TRBV30 and TRBJ1-3, with 7 bases aligning to TRBD1. This CDR3 is 15 amino acids long. The germline CDR1 and CDR2 sequences are GTSNPN and SVGIG (reference sequence). V shed 0 bases, J shed 0 bases, and the junction held 2 bases outside the gene matches. Here the CDR3 DNA reads TGTGCCTGGAGTGTACAGGGGAGCTCTGGAAACACCATATATTTT. Translation: CAWSVQGSSGNTIYF.